The 4 T cell receptor beta chains below were found in one sample sequenced in a study of neurological immune-mediated disorders. TCRdb re-analysed the 5' RACE reads in MiXCR, keeping a single row per CDR3 protein. Of 50,000 or so distinct CDR3 sequences in the sample, about a tenth were seen once. Sequencing used PBMCs. The receptors stem from a woman aged 40 to 49 with HTLV-1-associated myelopathy (HAM/TSP).

This clonotype occurred many times. The CDR3 protein is CASSLGRKTAGATVSYNEQFF. CDR3 nucleotide sequence: TGTGCCAGCAGCTTAGGACGGAAAACAGCGGGGGCGACGGTGTCCTACAATGAGCAGTTCTTC. The chain carries TRBV11-2 and TRBJ2-1; 8 nucleotides match TRBD2. Germline CDR1 and CDR2: SGHAT and FQNNGV. The CDR3 has 21 amino acids. Trimming at V came to 1 base and at J to 1 base, leaving 18 bases not matched to a gene.

This clonotype was seen ten or more times. V usage is TRBV12-3 or TRBV12-4 and J usage is TRBJ1-1; 7 bases are shared with TRBD1. After removal of 2 bases from V and 3 bases from J, the junction contained 0 bases not matched to a gene. The CDR3 totals 13 residues. CDR3 sequence: CASSLTGDTEAFF. The DNA of the CDR3 is TGTGCCAGCAGTTTAACAGGGGACACTGAAGCTTTCTTT.

This clonotype was picked up many times. The chain links TRBV20-1 to TRBJ1-5; D ambiguous. This CDR3 comprises 14 residues. The germline V and J ends were trimmed by 5 bases and 4 bases, with 15 bases remaining between them. Germline values: CDR1 DFQATT, CDR2 SNEGSKA (reference sequence). The CDR3 loop reads CSAGRTAVNQPQHF. For the CDR3, the DNA is TGCAGTGCTGGCCGGACGGCCGTTAATCAGCCCCAGCATTTT.

This clonotype was detected many times. This rearrangement joins TRBV2 to TRBJ1-5, with a tentative D call TRBD1 (5 bases). CDR3 length: 15 amino acids. V was pared by 3 bases and J by 2 bases, with 11 bases between. Per germline, CDR1 SNHLY and CDR2 FYNNEI. Here the CDR3 reads CASSEGHLGNQPQHF. CDR3 sequence (DNA): TGTGCCAGCAGTGAGGGGCATTTGGGCAATCAGCCCCAGCATTTT.